These T cell receptor beta chains were read from a single sample in a study of T cell responses to AZD1222 COVID-19 vaccine. Measured with immunoSEQ multiplex PCR; TCRdb has only the in-frame clones, and not every one. The data hold 95,000 to 130,000 clones, with roughly 88% observed a single time. Material: peripheral blood, obtained on day 0 of MenACWY control vaccination. The receptors were sampled from an adult in good health. Each CDR3 is given with its conserved first and last residue. A D gene is named only where the DNA matches it firmly. Clone size is not always given. Where it is, it says once, few, many or a class for expanded clones.

J gene	clone size	D gene	V gene	CDR3 DNA	CDR3 protein
TRBJ1-5	-	TRBD1	TRBV27	TGTGCCAGCAGTGCCCGGGACAGGGGTAGCAATCAGCCCCAGCATTTT	CASSARDRGSNQPQHF
TRBJ1-2	-	-	TRBV7-8	TGTGCCAGCACCTCCAGCGGGACCCGGGGCTATGGCTACACCTTC	CASTSSGTRGYGYTF
TRBJ1-3	few	TRBD1	TRBV28	TGTGCCAGCAGGGACAGGGTCGGTGCTGGAAACACCATATATTTT	CASRDRVGAGNTIYF
TRBJ2-5	-	TRBD2	TRBV6-5	TGTGCCAGCTCCTGGGTAGCGGGGGGAAAAGAGACCCAGTACTTC	CASSWVAGGKETQYF
TRBJ1-2	-	-	TRBV19	TGTGCCAGTAGTGCCCGGGACCCGGGGGACTATGGCTACACCTTC	CASSARDPGDYGYTF
TRBJ2-7	-	-	TRBV19	TGTGCCAGTAGTACCACGGACAGCCTCTACGAGCAGTACTTC	CASSTTDSLYEQYF
TRBJ1-2	once	TRBD1	TRBV2	TGTGCCAGCAGTGGGACAGGGAGCTATGGCTACACCTTC	CASSGTGSYGYTF
TRBJ2-1	-	TRBD2	TRBV4-1	TGCGCCAGCAGCCAAGAGACTAGCGGGCCGCCCTTGGATGAGCAGTTCTTC	CASSQETSGPPLDEQFF
TRBJ1-1	-	TRBD1	TRBV19	TGTGCCAGTAGCACAACACACAGGGGCCGCCGGGGCACTGAAGCTTTCTTT	CASSTTHRGRRGTEAFF
TRBJ1-4	-	-	TRBV21-1	TGTGCCAGCAGCCCCCCAATGGGGGGACCTCACCATGAAAAACTGTTTTTT	CASSPPMGGPHHEKLFF
TRBJ2-1	few	-	TRBV2	TGTGCCAGCAGGGGGCACGTAGGGAATGAGCAGTTCTTC	CASRGHVGNEQFF
TRBJ2-7	-	-	TRBV27	TGTGCCAGCAGTTTATCGTTCGGGAACGAGCAGTACTTC	CASSLSFGNEQYF
TRBJ2-5	-	-	TRBV2	TGTGCCAGCAGTGAATGGGAGACCCAGTACTTC	CASSEWETQYF
TRBJ2-7	-	TRBD2	TRBV7-8	TGTGCCAGCAGCTTTACTAGCGGGGGCGAGTCCTACGAGCAGTACTTC	CASSFTSGGESYEQYF
TRBJ2-2	-	TRBD2	TRBV28	TGTGCCAGCAGGGGGGGGACCGGGGAGCTGTTTTTT	CASRGGTGELFF
TRBJ2-4	-	TRBD2	TRBV5-6	TGTGCCCGCAGCTTGCGGGGCGGGGGGCTAAACATTCAGTACTTC	CARSLRGGGLNIQYF
TRBJ2-2	-	TRBD2	TRBV28	TGTGCCAGCAATAGGCTCGCGCGGGGGGTATCCGGGGAGCTGTTTTTT	CASNRLARGVSGELFF
TRBJ2-3	few	TRBD2	TRBV11-2	TGTGCCAGCAGCCGCCGTCCGGGGGGGGGTACAGATACGCAGTATTTT	CASSRRPGGGTDTQYF
TRBJ2-3	once	TRBD2	TRBV6-5	TGTGCCAGCAGTTGGGCGGGGGGCACAGATACGCAGTATTTT	CASSWAGGTDTQYF
TRBJ2-3	once	TRBD2	TRBV4-3	TGCGCCAGCAGCCTCAAAGGGGTAGCGGGGTTATCTAGCACAGATACGCAGTATTTT	CASSLKGVAGLSSTDTQYF